The subject of this entry is one T cell receptor beta chain. Generated by immunoSEQ multiplex PCR, the TCRdb table keeps only in-frame clones and is missing some. The sample yields about 82,000 clones, around four fifths seen once. The J segment lost 5 bases and the V segment lost 6 bases, leaving 4 bases of the junction unmatched. The CDR3 length is 13 residues. This record comes from a study of blood T cell repertoires in COVID-19. Background on the study: Some COVID-19 samples were acute and others convalescent; all came from the United States, Italy and Spain. T cells, B-cell-depleted T cells, or PBMCs provided the cDNA or gDNA that served as material.

Sequenced sample: peripheral blood. The gene calls are TRBV12-3 or TRBV12-4 and TRBJ2-5; 9 bases are shared with TRBD1. The source is a woman aged 55-75 years with acute or convalescent COVID-19. CDR3 DNA sequence: TGTGCCAGCAGAGCGGACAGGGGTGAGACCCAGTACTTC. Amino acids: CASRADRGETQYF.